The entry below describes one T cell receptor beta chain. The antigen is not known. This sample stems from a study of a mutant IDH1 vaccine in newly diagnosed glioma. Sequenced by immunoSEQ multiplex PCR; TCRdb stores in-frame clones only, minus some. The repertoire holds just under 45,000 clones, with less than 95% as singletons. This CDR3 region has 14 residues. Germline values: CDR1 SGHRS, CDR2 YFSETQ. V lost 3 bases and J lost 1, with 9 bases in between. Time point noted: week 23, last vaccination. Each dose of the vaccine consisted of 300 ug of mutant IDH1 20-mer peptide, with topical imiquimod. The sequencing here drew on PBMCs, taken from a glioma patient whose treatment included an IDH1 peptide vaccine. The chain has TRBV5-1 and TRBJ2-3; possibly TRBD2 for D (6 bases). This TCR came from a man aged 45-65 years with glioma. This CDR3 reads CASSSSSGTDTQYF. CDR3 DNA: TGCGCCAGCAGCTCCTCTAGCGGCACAGATACGCAGTATTTT.